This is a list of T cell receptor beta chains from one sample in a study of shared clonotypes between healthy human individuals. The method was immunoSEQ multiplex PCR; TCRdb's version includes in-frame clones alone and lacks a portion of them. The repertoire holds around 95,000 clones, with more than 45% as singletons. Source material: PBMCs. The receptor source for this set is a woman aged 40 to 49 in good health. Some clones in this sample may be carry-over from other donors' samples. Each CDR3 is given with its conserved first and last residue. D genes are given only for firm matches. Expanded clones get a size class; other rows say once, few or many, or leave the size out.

CDR3 protein: CASSRTSGSYEQYF
CDR3 DNA: TGTGCCAGCAGCCGTACTAGCGGGAGTTACGAGCAGTACTTC
V gene: TRBV9
clone size: -
D gene: TRBD2
J gene: TRBJ2-7

CDR3 protein: CASSLVGAPLYEQYF
CDR3 DNA: TGTGCCAGCAGCTTAGTTGGGGCCCCACTATACGAGCAGTACTTC
V gene: TRBV7-3
clone size: -
D gene: -
J gene: TRBJ2-7

CDR3 protein: CASSLVVGHTYNEQFF
CDR3 DNA: TGCGCCAGCAGCTTGGTTGTGGGGCATACCTACAATGAGCAGTTCTTC
V gene: TRBV5-1
clone size: many
D gene: -
J gene: TRBJ2-1

CDR3 protein: CASSQPGTSGIYEQYF
CDR3 DNA: TGTGCCAGCAGCCAACCCGGGACTAGCGGGATCTACGAGCAGTACTTC
V gene: TRBV4-2
clone size: -
D gene: TRBD2
J gene: TRBJ2-7

CDR3 protein: CASSPGQGSSGANVLTF
CDR3 DNA: TGTGCCAGCAGCCCCGGACAGGGAAGCTCTGGGGCCAACGTCCTGACTTTC
V gene: TRBV9
clone size: few
D gene: TRBD1
J gene: TRBJ2-6

CDR3 protein: CASTLPGFEETQYF
CDR3 DNA: TGTGCCAGCACCTTACCAGGGTTTGAAGAGACCCAGTACTTC
V gene: TRBV6-6
clone size: many
D gene: -
J gene: TRBJ2-5

CDR3 protein: CASREQGPPYEQYF
CDR3 DNA: TGTGCCAGCAGAGAACAGGGTCCCCCCTACGAGCAGTACTTC
V gene: TRBV28
clone size: -
D gene: -
J gene: TRBJ2-7

CDR3 protein: CAGSLGEGVRTEAFF
CDR3 DNA: TGTGCCGGCAGCTTGGGCGAGGGGGTTAGGACTGAAGCTTTCTTT
V gene: TRBV5-4
clone size: -
D gene: -
J gene: TRBJ1-1

CDR3 protein: CSAGTSGSYEQYF
CDR3 DNA: TGCAGCGCCGGGACTAGCGGGAGCTACGAGCAGTACTTC
V gene: TRBV29-1
clone size: few
D gene: TRBD2
J gene: TRBJ2-7

CDR3 protein: CASSTGQGSPKNIQYF
CDR3 DNA: TGCGCCAGCAGCACCGGACAAGGGAGCCCCAAAAACATTCAGTACTTC
V gene: TRBV5-1
clone size: many
D gene: -
J gene: TRBJ2-4

CDR3 protein: CASRALAGGYSGQFF
CDR3 DNA: TGTGCCAGCAGAGCGCTAGCGGGAGGGTACAGTGGGCAGTTCTTC
V gene: TRBV6-4
clone size: -
D gene: TRBD2
J gene: TRBJ2-1

CDR3 protein: CAIRQTGDQPQHF
CDR3 DNA: TGTGCCATCAGGCAGACAGGGGATCAGCCCCAGCATTTT
V gene: TRBV10-3
clone size: -
D gene: TRBD1
J gene: TRBJ1-5

CDR3 protein: CASNVATGTDTQYF
CDR3 DNA: TGTGCCAGCAACGTAGCGACTGGCACAGATACGCAGTATTTT
V gene: TRBV9
clone size: -
D gene: -
J gene: TRBJ2-3

CDR3 protein: CASEEESSNQPQHF
CDR3 DNA: TGTGCCAGCGAGGAAGAGTCTAGCAATCAGCCCCAGCATTTT
V gene: TRBV28
clone size: -
D gene: -
J gene: TRBJ1-5

CDR3 protein: CASSPRGSGFWLADYEQYF
CDR3 DNA: TGTGCCAGCAGCCCCAGGGGGTCAGGGTTTTGGCTAGCGGACTACGAGCAGTACTTC
V gene: TRBV9
clone size: many
D gene: -
J gene: TRBJ2-7

CDR3 protein: CASRPGQGETQYF
CDR3 DNA: TGTGCCAGCAGACCGGGACAGGGGGAGACCCAGTACTTC
V gene: TRBV7-9
clone size: many
D gene: TRBD1
J gene: TRBJ2-5

CDR3 protein: CASSPSGSSYNEQFF
CDR3 DNA: TGTGCCAGCAGCCCCAGCGGTAGCTCCTACAATGAGCAGTTCTTC
V gene: TRBV6-4
clone size: once
D gene: -
J gene: TRBJ2-1

CDR3 protein: CASSEARPYGQPYEQYF
CDR3 DNA: TGTGCCAGCAGTGAAGCACGACCTTACGGACAGCCCTACGAGCAGTACTTC
V gene: TRBV2
clone size: -
D gene: -
J gene: TRBJ2-7

CDR3 protein: CSVDEGATDTQYF
CDR3 DNA: TGCAGCGTTGATGAGGGGGCCACAGATACGCAGTATTTT
V gene: TRBV29-1
clone size: few
D gene: TRBD1
J gene: TRBJ2-3

CDR3 protein: CASSSSGSYNEQFF
CDR3 DNA: TGTGCCAGCAGCTCTAGCGGTTCCTACAATGAGCAGTTCTTC
V gene: TRBV5-4
clone size: -
D gene: TRBD2
J gene: TRBJ2-1

CDR3 protein: CASSFRDRGHEQYF
CDR3 DNA: TGCGCCAGCAGCTTCCGGGACAGGGGCCACGAGCAGTACTTC
V gene: TRBV5-1
clone size: -
D gene: TRBD1
J gene: TRBJ2-7

CDR3 protein: CAISDPGTGQYEQYF
CDR3 DNA: TGTGCCATCAGTGATCCCGGGACAGGCCAATACGAGCAGTACTTC
V gene: TRBV10-3
clone size: -
D gene: TRBD1
J gene: TRBJ2-7

CDR3 protein: CAWSVVAGGLGERFF
CDR3 DNA: TGTGCCTGGAGTGTAGTGGCGGGAGGGCTAGGTGAGCGGTTCTTC
V gene: TRBV30
clone size: -
D gene: TRBD2
J gene: TRBJ2-1

CDR3 protein: CASSEVERTGSGYTF
CDR3 DNA: TGTGCCAGCAGTGAAGTTGAGCGGACAGGGAGTGGCTACACCTTC
V gene: TRBV6-1
clone size: -
D gene: TRBD1
J gene: TRBJ1-2

CDR3 protein: CASSQRTANTGELFF
CDR3 DNA: TGCGCCAGCAGCCAAAGGACCGCGAACACCGGGGAGCTGTTTTTT
V gene: TRBV4-3
clone size: -
D gene: -
J gene: TRBJ2-2

CDR3 protein: CAWVPKGGESHEQYF
CDR3 DNA: TGTGCCTGGGTCCCCAAGGGGGGGGAGTCCCACGAGCAGTACTTC
V gene: TRBV30
clone size: many
D gene: -
J gene: TRBJ2-7

CDR3 protein: CAGNRGTNEKLFF
CDR3 DNA: TGTGCCGGGAACAGGGGAACTAATGAAAAACTGTTTTTT
V gene: TRBV30
clone size: many
D gene: TRBD1
J gene: TRBJ1-4

CDR3 protein: CASSLDATDTQYF
CDR3 DNA: TGTGCCAGCAGCTTAGATGCTACGGATACGCAGTATTTT
V gene: TRBV7-2
clone size: -
D gene: -
J gene: TRBJ2-3

CDR3 protein: CASSDPQRYNQPQHF
CDR3 DNA: TGTGCCAGCAGTGACCCGCAGAGATACAATCAGCCCCAGCATTTT
V gene: TRBV6-4
clone size: few
D gene: -
J gene: TRBJ1-5

CDR3 protein: CASSSGYGYTF
CDR3 DNA: TGTGCCAGCAGTTCCGGTTATGGCTACACCTTC
V gene: TRBV27
clone size: -
D gene: -
J gene: TRBJ1-2